The 25 T cell receptor beta chains given below trace back to one sample, sequenced in a study of blood T cell repertoires in COVID-19 (dated by TCRdb to 2020 to 2021). Libraries came from the immunoSEQ multiplex PCR assay. Imported from immuneACCESS, the table was reduced by TCRdb to in-frame sequences with V and J called. These copies leave out some clones; in studies compared against another copy, an unresolved V gene accounts for under half, and the cause of the remainder is not known. This sample gives a few hundred thousand clones in total; around 87% of them show up just once. About 2.2% of the sample is held by the ten biggest clonotypes. What was sequenced was PBMCs or T cells enriched from blood (not recorded which). These receptor sequences come from a woman aged 18-29 years who had recovered from COVID-19.

The DNA of the CDR3 is TGTGCCAGCAGTTTTCAGGGACAGATGGCTTTCTTT. This codes for CASSFQGQMAFF. The J gene is TRBJ1-1, the V gene TRBV27; 7 positions match TRBD1. This CDR3 spans 12 amino acids. The ends lost 3 bases at V and 11 bases at J; junction bases unmatched: 6. Germline CDR1 and CDR2: MNHEY and SMNVEV (reference sequence).

The chain combines TRBV28 with TRBJ1-3; D uncertain. The CDR3 covers 13 residues. Germline V gives CDR1 MDHEN, CDR2 SYDVKM. The V and J ends lost 8 bases and 0 bases respectively, with 8 bases between them. For the CDR3, the DNA is TGTGCCAGCTCGACGGGCTCTGGAAACACCATATATTTT. Its protein is CASSTGSGNTIYF.

The genes are TRBV3-1 (or the pseudogene TRBV3-2) and TRBJ2-1, with 8 bases matching TRBD2. Germline-derived CDR1 and CDR2 are LGHDT and YNNKEL (reference sequence). With V trimmed by 3 bases and J by 5 bases, 0 bases remained unmatched. The CDR3 is 13 residues long. CDR3: CASSHGGDNEQFF. CDR3 bases: TGTGCCAGCAGCCACGGGGGGGACAATGAGCAGTTCTTC.

The J gene is TRBJ2-7, the V gene TRBV7-9, with D tentatively TRBD1 (6 bases). The length of the CDR3 is 14 residues. V shed 1 base and J shed 4 bases, with 11 bases lying between them. CDR1 is SEHNR, CDR2 FQNEAQ, per germline (reference sequence). The CDR3 DNA reads as TGTGCCAGCAGCTTAGTGGCCAGGGGATACGAGCAGTACTTC. This sequence encodes CASSLVARGYEQYF.

A note on this clone: This sample also contains other DNA sequences that code for the same CDR3. The rearrangement uses TRBV9 and TRBJ1-5; D perhaps matches TRBD1 (5 bases). Trimming shortened V by 0 bases and J by 4 bases, and 8 bases separated the two germline ends. The CDR3 extends over 14 amino acids. Looked up from germline, CDR1 is SGDLS and CDR2 is YYNGEE. The CDR3 nucleotides read TGTGCCAGCAGCGTAGGGGGGGTTAATCAGCCCCAGCATTTT. It encodes CASSVGGVNQPQHF.

The V call is TRBV9, the J call TRBJ2-3; the D is unclear. The CDR3 consists of 14 residues. V was clipped by 0 bases and J by 3 bases, with 8 bases between them. Germline V gives CDR1 SGDLS, CDR2 YYNGEE. DNA of the CDR3: TGTGCCAGCAGCGTAGAGCAGAGGACAGATACGCAGTATTTT. Translation: CASSVEQRTDTQYF.

The genes are TRBV29-1 and TRBJ1-1; D not certain. Germline V lookup: CDR1 SQVTM, CDR2 ANQGSEA. V shed 3 bases and J shed 5 bases, with 16 bases lying between them. This CDR3 has 14 residues. The chain's CDR3 is CSVDVAVGITEAFF. The CDR3 DNA sequence: TGCAGCGTTGATGTGGCGGTCGGGATTACTGAAGCTTTCTTT.

This clone was picked up a small number of times. The chain has TRBV5-4 and TRBJ1-6; 9 bases match TRBD1. V lost 6 bases, J lost 5 bases, and 3 bases stayed unmatched. This CDR3 has 14 amino acids. Germline V gene sequence: CDR1 SGHNT, CDR2 YYREEE (reference sequence). CDR3 coding DNA: TGTGCCAGCACCACAGGGGGCAATAATTCACCCCTCCACTTT. This translates into CASTTGGNNSPLHF.

The V and J genes are TRBV3-1 (or the pseudogene TRBV3-2) and TRBJ1-1, with no clear D. The CDR3 has 12 amino acids. Germline V gene lookup returns CDR1 LGHDT and CDR2 YNNKEL (reference sequence). V dropped 6 bases and J dropped 7 bases, with 12 bases sitting between them. The CDR3 loop is CASRPLAGEAFF. DNA of the CDR3: TGTGCCAGCAGGCCTTTGGCGGGTGAAGCTTTCTTT.

The genes are TRBV5-1 and TRBJ2-7; 9 bases match TRBD1. Trimming cost V 7 bases and J 6 bases; bases outside gene matches: 11. The CDR3 loop spans 14 amino acids. In germline, CDR1 is SGHRS, CDR2 YFSETQ. The CDR3 coding sequence is TGCGCCAGCGCCAAAGACACAGGGGGCGGCGAGCAGTACTTC. It specifies CASAKDTGGGEQYF.

V and J are TRBV5-6 and TRBJ2-7; 7 bases are a match to TRBD1. CDR3 length equals 14 residues. Germline trimming cut 1 base from V and 1 base from J; bases unmatched to any gene: 2. Germline V gene data show CDR1 as SGHDT and CDR2 as YYEEEE. In DNA form, the CDR3 reads TGTGCCAGCAGCTTGCCGGGACAGTCCTACGAGCAGTACTTC. Translated, it gives CASSLPGQSYEQYF.

This clone was counted once. The genes are TRBV5-4 and TRBJ2-1; D not certain. CDR1 SGHNT and CDR2 YYREEE come from the germline V gene (reference sequence). The CDR3 spans 11 residues. V lost 1 base to trimming and J lost 8 bases, with 4 bases between them. CDR3 region: CASSLFDEQFF. DNA of the CDR3: TGTGCCAGCAGCTTGTTCGATGAGCAGTTCTTC. The full variable domain, rest sourced from reference TRBV5-4 and TRBJ2-1, is ETGVTQSPTHLIKTRGQQVTLRCSSQSGHNTVSWYQQALGQGPQFIFQYYREEENGRGNFPPRFSGLQFPNYSSELNVNALELDDSALYLCASSLFDEQFFGPGTRLTVL.

V usage is TRBV3-1 (or the pseudogene TRBV3-2) and J usage is TRBJ1-2, with 7 positions matching TRBD1. V was clipped by 5 bases and J by 6 bases; unmatched bases: 3. This CDR3 spans 12 amino acids. The germline V gene has CDR1 LGHDT and CDR2 YNNKEL (reference sequence). The CDR3 sequence is CASSRQGDGYTF. The DNA of the CDR3 is TGTGCCAGCAGCAGGCAGGGGGATGGCTACACCTTC.

The V and J genes are TRBV10-3 and TRBJ2-5; D is undetermined. The CDR3 has 14 residues. V dropped 3 bases and J dropped 5 bases, with 13 bases sitting between them. Germline CDR1 and CDR2: ENHRY and SYGVKD. This CDR3 reads CAISEDQSRETQYF. In DNA form, the CDR3 reads TGTGCCATCAGTGAAGATCAAAGTCGGGAGACCCAGTACTTC.

This chain connects TRBV7-3 to TRBJ1-1; 7 nucleotides line up with TRBD1. This CDR3 has 13 amino acids. V lost 5 bases, J lost 4 bases, and 4 bases stayed unmatched. The germline CDR1 and CDR2 sequences are SGHTA and FQGTGA. Here the CDR3 DNA reads TGTGCCAGCAGCAGCCGGACAGGCACTGAAGCTTTCTTT. Amino acid sequence: CASSSRTGTEAFF.

The chain couples TRBV5-1 to TRBJ2-7; D possibly corresponds to TRBD1 (6 bases). The CDR3 is 16 amino acids. Germline V gene sequence: CDR1 SGHRS, CDR2 YFSETQ. V was trimmed by 0 bases and J by 0 bases, leaving 13 bases between them. The CDR3 region is CASSLVADSFSYEQYF. The CDR3 DNA is TGCGCCAGCAGCTTGGTCGCGGACAGTTTCTCCTACGAGCAGTACTTC.

The CDR3 nucleotides are TGTGCCAGTACAGCGGGGGAGTATAGCACAGATACGCAGTATTTT. This encodes CASTAGEYSTDTQYF. The genes are TRBV28 and TRBJ2-3; 8 bases match TRBD2. From germline, CDR1 is MDHEN and CDR2 SYDVKM. There are 15 residues in the CDR3. V trimming: 9 bases; J trimming: 0 bases; junction bases outside the gene matches: 8. The full variable domain, with the rest looked up from reference TRBV28 and TRBJ2-3, is DVKVTQSSRYLVKRTGEKVFLECVQDMDHENMFWYRQDPGLGLRLIYFSYDVKMKEKGDIPEGYSVSREKKERFSLILESASTNQTSMYLCASTAGEYSTDTQYFGPGTRLTVL.

The table lists this clone with a few counts. The V gene is TRBV4-2, the J gene TRBJ2-6; tentatively, D is TRBD2 (5 bases). V gave up 1 base and J gave up 4 bases, with 14 bases separating them. The V gene's germline CDR1 is LGHNA and CDR2 YNFKEQ. The CDR3 spans 17 residues. CDR3 residues: CASSQVRPGVGANVLTF. CDR3 nucleotides: TGTGCCAGCAGCCAAGTTCGGCCCGGGGTCGGGGCCAACGTCCTGACTTTC.

This chain uses TRBV19 with TRBJ2-2; 8 nucleotides match TRBD1. The CDR3 totals 17 residues. In germline, CDR1 is LNHDA, CDR2 SQIVND (reference sequence). J lost 1 base, V lost 5 bases, and 9 bases had no gene match. The CDR3 region is CASSPRDRSLNTGELFF. CDR3 coding DNA: TGTGCCAGTAGTCCCCGGGACAGGTCATTGAACACCGGGGAGCTGTTTTTT.

This clone is a singleton in its sample. This sequence joins TRBV6-5 and TRBJ1-2; perhaps TRBD1 as D (5 bases). V was cut by 2 bases and J by 6 bases, with 10 bases left in between. CDR1 and CDR2 (germline): MNHEY, SVGAGI. The CDR3 runs 13 residues. The CDR3 nucleotides are TGTGCCAGCAGTTACCCGGGGGGACATGGCTACACCTTC. This gives the protein CASSYPGGHGYTF.

The chain links TRBV4-1 to TRBJ2-2; D perhaps matches TRBD1 (5 bases). The V gene's germline CDR1 is MGHRA and CDR2 YSYEKL. The CDR3 runs to 17 residues. With 4 bases removed from V and 5 bases from J, the gap between germline ends came to 20 bases. The CDR3 sequence: CASSRGASQDSTGELFF. Here the CDR3 DNA reads TGCGCCAGCAGCCGTGGGGCTTCCCAAGATTCGACCGGGGAGCTGTTTTTT.

The V gene is TRBV14, the J gene TRBJ2-3; the match to TRBD2 covers 11 bases. The CDR3 contains 16 residues. V lost 3 bases and J lost 2; bases outside the gene matches: 4. Germline V CDR1 and CDR2: SGHDN, FVKESK. The CDR3 reads CASSQGLAAFTDTQYF. The CDR3 bases are TGTGCCAGCAGCCAGGGACTAGCGGCTTTCACAGATACGCAGTATTTT.

The CDR3 sequence is CASSQGLAPSDTQYF. The CDR3 DNA is TGTGCCAGCAGTCAGGGACTAGCTCCGTCAGATACGCAGTATTTT. The chain is built from TRBV6-5 and TRBJ2-3, with 9 nucleotides matching TRBD2. This CDR3 has 15 amino acids. J gave up 4 bases and V 5 bases, and 7 bases lay outside the gene matches. CDR1 is MNHEY, CDR2 SVGAGI, per germline.

This sequence joins TRBV29-1 and TRBJ2-7; 10 bases map to TRBD1. Trimming at V came to 4 bases and at J to 6 bases, leaving 6 bases not matched to a gene. CDR3 size: 13 residues. CDR1 is SQVTM and CDR2 is ANQGSEA in the germline V gene. CDR3 bases: TGCAGCGTTGGGTCGGACAGGGGGTTCGAGCAGTACTTC. Its protein is CSVGSDRGFEQYF.

This clone occurred once. This chain links TRBV19 with TRBJ1-1; D is ambiguous. Trimming pared 3 bases from V and 14 bases from J, leaving 7 bases between. The CDR3 has 9 residues. CDR1 and CDR2 (germline): LNHDA, SQIVND (reference sequence). The CDR3 loop reads CASSIGRFF. In DNA form, the CDR3 reads TGTGCCAGTAGTATTGGTCGGTTCTTT. Using reference TRBV19 and TRBJ1-1 for the parts outside the CDR3, the full variable domain is DGGITQSPKYLFRKEGQNVTLSCEQNLNHDAMYWYRQDPGQGLRLIYYSQIVNDFQKGDIAEGYSVSREKKESFPLTVTSAQKNPTAFYLCASSIGRFFGQGTRLTVV.